Presented here are 10 T cell receptor beta chains from one specimen sequenced in a study of ipilimumab plus nivolumab after autologous stem cell transplantation. Clones were sequenced by immunoSEQ multiplex PCR, and TCRdb holds only the in-frame ones, with some missing. The table has approximately 80,000 clones, over 80% seen once; the top ten hold approximately 2.2%. Source: PBMCs, taken in a trial of ipilimumab plus nivolumab as post-transplant consolidation. These TCRs come from a male donor with diffuse large B-cell lymphoma.

The rearrangement links TRBV5-1 to TRBJ1-1, with D hard to call. Germline CDR1 is SGHRS and CDR2 is YFSETQ. CDR3 length equals 13 residues. Between the trimmed V and J ends, which lost 7 bases and 0 bases, there was a span of 10 bases. The CDR3 loop is CASRPIVNTEAFF. CDR3 coding DNA: TGCGCCAGCCGTCCAATCGTGAACACTGAAGCTTTCTTT.

This chain connects TRBV9 to TRBJ2-5; 8 nucleotides align to TRBD1. V trimming: 4 bases; J trimming: 0 bases; junction bases outside the gene matches: 5. The germline gives CDR1 SGDLS, CDR2 YYNGEE. The CDR3 loop spans 15 amino acids. CDR3 in DNA: TGTGCCAGCAGCCCACGACAGGGGTACCAAGAGACCCAGTACTTC. Translated: CASSPRQGYQETQYF.

The table lists this clone with a few counts. The chain employs TRBV6-1 and TRBJ1-2; D may be TRBD1 (5 bases). The CDR3 runs to 15 residues. V was cut by 7 bases and J by 3 bases, with 18 bases left in between. CDR1 and CDR2 (germline): MNHNS, SASEGT. CDR3 in DNA: TGTGCCAGCACCCCCAGGGTGCTTAATCACTATGGCTACACCTTC. This sequence encodes CASTPRVLNHYGYTF.

The V and J genes are TRBV9 and TRBJ2-6; D is tentatively TRBD1 or TRBD2 (5 bases each). The CDR3 length is 18 residues. V was shortened by 0 bases and J by 0 bases, with 13 bases between the two germline ends. CDR1 SGDLS and CDR2 YYNGEE come from the germline V gene. Here the CDR3 reads CASSVGGDPSSGANVLTF. The DNA of the CDR3 is TGTGCCAGCAGCGTAGGAGGGGACCCCAGCTCTGGGGCCAACGTCCTGACTTTC.

The genes are TRBV2 and TRBJ2-2; 9 nucleotides match TRBD1. With 8 bases clipped from V and 6 bases from J, the junction kept 7 bases outside the gene matches. CDR1 is SNHLY, CDR2 FYNNEI, per germline. The CDR3 contains 14 residues. The CDR3 sequence: CASVGTGYAGELFF. CDR3 DNA sequence: TGTGCCAGCGTAGGGACAGGGTACGCCGGGGAGCTGTTTTTT.

This chain joins TRBV7-2 and TRBJ2-2; no clear D gene. V lost 2 bases and J 7 bases, leaving 17 bases between the germline ends. CDR3 length: 16 residues. Germline CDR1 is SGHTA and CDR2 is FQGNSA. CDR3 coding DNA: TGTGCCAGCAGCTTACCCGGGCGGAGACTTCTCGGGGAGCTGTTTTTT. Amino acid sequence: CASSLPGRRLLGELFF.

The J gene is TRBJ2-2, the V gene TRBV7-9; 7 nucleotides agree with TRBD1. This CDR3 is built from 16 residues. V lost 5 bases to trimming and J lost 0 bases; unmatched junction nucleotides: 6. The germline V gene encodes CDR1 SEHNR and CDR2 FQNEAQ (reference sequence). The CDR3 reads CASSPGTATNTGELFF. DNA of the CDR3: TGTGCCAGCAGCCCAGGGACAGCTACGAACACCGGGGAGCTGTTTTTT.

The rearrangement joins TRBV6-5 to TRBJ1-2, with D possibly TRBD1 on 5 matching bases. Per germline, CDR1 MNHEY and CDR2 SVGAGI. The CDR3 covers 14 residues. Deletions cut 8 bases from V and 3 bases from J, with 16 bases between. The CDR3 is CASFPTGQDYGYTF. The CDR3 nucleotides read TGTGCCAGCTTTCCCACGGGGCAGGACTATGGCTACACCTTC.

V gene TRBV6-1 combines with J gene TRBJ2-1; 11 bases are a match to TRBD1. With 1 base clipped from V and 7 bases from J, the junction kept 6 bases outside the gene matches. The V gene's germline CDR1 is MNHNS and CDR2 SASEGT. CDR3 length equals 16 residues. The CDR3 sequence: CASSEVRGQGGNEQFF. The CDR3 DNA reads TGTGCCAGCAGTGAAGTCCGGGGACAGGGGGGGAATGAGCAGTTCTTC.

The gene calls are TRBV10-3 and TRBJ2-3, with D possibly matching TRBD2 (7 bases). Germline V gives CDR1 ENHRY, CDR2 SYGVKD. Trimming shortened V by 4 bases and J by 2 bases, and 13 bases separated the two germline ends. CDR3 length: 15 residues. CDR3 in amino acids: CAISGAGAITDTQYF. The CDR3 bases are TGTGCCATCAGTGGGGCGGGGGCAATCACAGATACGCAGTATTTT.